This TCR beta chain was recorded in a study of blood T cell repertoires in COVID-19. Study information: COVID-19 samples collected from the United States, Italy and Spain covered acute and convalescent phases.

Trimming shortened V by 0 bases and J by 1 base, and 16 bases separated the two germline ends. This CDR3 is built from 18 residues. Germline-derived CDR1 and CDR2 are ENHRY and SYGVKD. The table came from immunoSEQ multiplex PCR; TCRdb's copy has only in-frame clones and leaves some out. The data show more than 85,000 clones, with 72% seen just once and around 8% held by the top ten. This TCR derives from a woman aged 60 to 75 with acute or convalescent COVID-19. This chain links TRBV10-3 with TRBJ2-4, with a tentative D call TRBD2 (6 bases). Sequencing was done on a sample of peripheral blood. As DNA, the CDR3 is TGTGCCATCAGTGAGTCTTCAGTCGCAGGGAGGGCCAAAAACATTCAGTACTTC. Its protein product is CAISESSVAGRAKNIQYF.